These 21 T cell receptor beta chains were sequenced from one sample in a study of T cells after yellow fever vaccination. One entry per CDR3 protein, called by TCRdb with MiXCR from the 5' RACE reads. The sample contains a few hundred thousand distinct CDR3 sequences, around 17% of which appear only once. The sample consisted of PBMCs, taken 4 to 6 days after the first yellow fever vaccination. The receptor set was obtained from a man aged 18 to 29 who received the YFV17D yellow fever vaccine.

The gene calls are TRBV18 and TRBJ2-1, with D possibly matching TRBD1 (7 bases). The germline V and J ends were trimmed by 0 bases and 6 bases, with 15 bases remaining between them. Germline V gives CDR1 KGHSH, CDR2 LQKENI. This CDR3 is built from 16 residues. The CDR3, as DNA: TGTGCCAGCTCACCACCTTCAGGGGGGCGCCCCAATGAGCAGTTCTTC. Protein product: CASSPPSGGRPNEQFF.

In this sample, this clonotype turned up a few times. The chain has TRBV6-1 and TRBJ1-2; a weak D match, TRBD1 (6 bases). The CDR3 contains 11 residues. V lost 8 bases, J lost 8 bases, and 12 bases lay in between. Germline V CDR1 and CDR2: MNHNS, SASEGT. CDR3 in amino acids: CASLEGGGYTF. For the CDR3, the DNA is TGTGCCAGCCTAGAGGGGGGGGGCTACACCTTC.

This clonotype was seen many times. The chain uses TRBV6-1 and TRBJ2-3; D may be TRBD1 or TRBD2 (5 bases each). The CDR3 consists of 13 residues. CDR1 and CDR2 (germline): MNHNS, SASEGT. Trimming removed 5 bases from V and 2 bases from J, with 8 bases in between. CDR3 region: CASSPGPTDTQYF. The CDR3, as DNA: TGTGCCAGCAGTCCGGGGCCCACAGATACGCAGTATTTT.

This clonotype has a handful of counts. The chain carries TRBV11-2 and TRBJ2-1; the match to TRBD2 covers 12 bases. Losses at the gene ends were 1 base for V and 8 bases for J; bases not matched to a gene: 3. CDR3 length: 15 amino acids. In germline, CDR1 is SGHAT, CDR2 FQNNGV. Here the CDR3 DNA reads TGTGCCAGCAGCTTAGGGGCTAGCGGGGGGGATGAGCAGTTCTTC. Amino acid sequence: CASSLGASGGDEQFF.

This clonotype was seen a few times. The chain is built from TRBV7-2 and TRBJ2-5; TRBD2 aligns across 11 bases. The CDR3 totals 16 residues. Trimming at V came to 5 bases and at J to 4 bases, leaving 9 bases not matched to a gene. Germline loops: CDR1 SGHTA, CDR2 FQGNSA. CDR3 residues: CASSALLAGAGETQYF. As DNA, the CDR3 is TGTGCCAGCAGCGCCCTACTAGCGGGGGCGGGAGAGACCCAGTACTTC.

This clonotype was counted at least ten times. The J gene is TRBJ1-5, the V gene TRBV20-1; weak D call: TRBD1 (5 bases). V was trimmed by 0 bases and J by 0 bases, leaving 18 bases between them. The germline V gene encodes CDR1 DFQATT and CDR2 SNEGSKA (reference sequence). The CDR3 is 18 residues long. The CDR3 region has the DNA TGCAGTGCTAGAGATCTTCGCCAAACAGGTTATAGCAATCAGCCCCAGCATTTT. As protein: CSARDLRQTGYSNQPQHF.

Remarks on this clonotype: One end of the junction does not line up with germline, which may come from a read error. The J gene is TRBJ1-2, the V gene TRBV7-2; D gene unclear. The CDR3 sequence is 9 residues long. Germline-derived CDR1 and CDR2 are SGHTA and FQGNSA. DNA of the CDR3: TGTGCCAGCAGCTTAGCCGTGCGTTTC. Its translation: CASSLAVRF.

V gene TRBV4-1 combines with J gene TRBJ2-4; 8 bases fit TRBD1. J was trimmed by 5 bases and V by 3 bases; bases with no gene match: 3. The CDR3 covers 14 residues. Germline V lookup: CDR1 MGHRA, CDR2 YSYEKL. The CDR3 nucleotides read TGCGCCAGCAGCCAGGGACAGGTAGAAAACATTCAGTACTTC. Translation: CASSQGQVENIQYF.

This clonotype was counted between two and nine times. The rearrangement joins TRBV3-1 to TRBJ2-7; 7 bases fit TRBD1. Germline CDR1 reads LGHDT; CDR2 reads YNNKEL (reference sequence). V lost 3 bases to trimming and J lost 3 bases; unmatched junction nucleotides: 5. The CDR3 is 14 amino acids. The chain's CDR3 is CASSQVGQVYEQYV. As DNA, the CDR3 is TGTGCCAGCAGCCAGGTCGGACAGGTCTACGAGCAGTACGTC.

The V and J genes are TRBV20-1 and TRBJ1-1, with no clear D. CDR3 length: 13 amino acids. Trimming took off 6 bases at V and 4 bases at J, with 15 bases between the two ends. Germline V gene data show CDR1 as DFQATT and CDR2 as SNEGSKA (reference sequence). The DNA of the CDR3 is TGCAGTGCCGGGAGGGTATCGGGCACTGAAGCTTTCTTT. Translated, it gives CSAGRVSGTEAFF.

This sequence joins TRBV11-2 and TRBJ2-3; D is perhaps TRBD1 (6 bases). The CDR3 has 15 residues. CDR1 and CDR2 (germline): SGHAT, FQNNGV. The V gene lost 5 bases and the J gene lost 2 bases, with 14 bases spanning the gap. CDR3 in amino acids: CASSAGTFVTDTQYF. The CDR3 DNA is TGTGCCAGCAGCGCCGGGACATTCGTCACAGATACGCAGTATTTT.

The sample holds a few counts of this clonotype. The chain uses TRBV12-3 or TRBV12-4 and TRBJ1-1; D may be TRBD1 (6 bases). Trimming stripped 6 bases from V and 5 bases from J, with 13 bases between. CDR3 length: 13 amino acids. In DNA form, the CDR3 reads TGTGCCAGCAGCCGAGGACAGATAACTGAAGCTTTCTTT. Amino acids: CASSRGQITEAFF.

This clonotype was observed a few times. J is TRBJ2-7 and V is TRBV29-1, with 7 bases fitting TRBD1. CDR1 and CDR2 (germline): SQVTM, ANQGSEA. The CDR3 is 12 amino acids. V was pared by 2 bases and J by 2 bases, with 0 bases of the junction left unmatched. In DNA, the CDR3 is TGCAGCGTTGAACAGGGGGCCTACGAGCAGTACTTC. This translates into CSVEQGAYEQYF.

In the case of this clonotype: One end of the junction fails to match germline, which may point to a read error. This chain connects TRBV7-3 to TRBJ2-3; 16 nucleotides line up with TRBD2. This CDR3 spans 16 amino acids. Germline CDR1 reads SGHTA; CDR2 reads FQGTGA. CDR3 bases: TGTGCCAGCAGCACTGGGACTAGCGGGGGGGCAGAGACGCAGTATTTT. This sequence encodes CASSTGTSGGAETQYF.

The chain links TRBV20-1 to TRBJ1-3; no clear D gene. V shed 5 bases and J shed 0 bases, with 11 bases lying between them. Germline values: CDR1 DFQATT, CDR2 SNEGSKA (reference sequence). The CDR3 spans 14 residues. The DNA of the CDR3 is TGCAGTGCTCGGACGACACCCTCTGGAAACACCATATATTTT. This encodes CSARTTPSGNTIYF.

This clonotype was counted between two and nine times. The rearrangement uses TRBV5-1 and TRBJ2-3; TRBD1 matches 10 bases. Unmatched junction bases numbered 8, after V lost 3 bases and J lost 7 bases. The CDR3 extends over 15 amino acids. Germline CDR1 reads SGHRS; CDR2 reads YFSETQ. In nucleotides, the CDR3 is TGCGCCAGCAGCTCGACAGGGGGCGAGTTGTATACGCAGTATTTT. Its protein product is CASSSTGGELYTQYF.

The chain combines TRBV4-1 with TRBJ2-5, with TRBD2 as a possible D gene (6 bases). The CDR3 has 15 amino acids. V lost 3 bases and J 5 bases, leaving 16 bases between the germline ends. Per the germline V gene, CDR1 is MGHRA and CDR2 is YSYEKL. In DNA form, the CDR3 reads TGCGCCAGCAGCCAGCCCCCAAGCGGAGGGGAGACCCAGTACTTC. This sequence encodes CASSQPPSGGETQYF.

The chain couples TRBV4-1 to TRBJ1-4; the match to TRBD1 covers 8 bases. CDR3 length: 15 amino acids. Germline V CDR1 and CDR2: MGHRA, YSYEKL. Losses at the gene ends were 1 base for V and 7 bases for J; bases not matched to a gene: 5. DNA for the CDR3: TGCGCCAGCAGCCAAGGAACAGGGGGGGGTGAAAAACTGTTTTTT. Translated, it gives CASSQGTGGGEKLFF.

Only a few counts were recorded for this clonotype. The chain uses TRBV7-9 and TRBJ1-1; 7 positions match TRBD1. Germline-derived CDR1 and CDR2 are SEHNR and FQNEAQ (reference sequence). Trimming took 4 bases from V and 9 from J; bases not matched to a gene: 2. The CDR3 consists of 11 residues. The CDR3 loop is CASSSDRKAFF. DNA for the CDR3: TGTGCCAGCAGCTCGGACAGGAAAGCTTTCTTT.

The rearrangement joins TRBV6-2 or TRBV6-3 to TRBJ1-5; D gene unclear. Germline V lookup: CDR1 MNHEY, CDR2 SVGEGT. The CDR3 loop spans 15 amino acids. Between the trimmed V and J ends, which lost 0 bases and 5 bases, there was a span of 11 bases. The CDR3 DNA is TGTGCCAGCAGTTACTCTCCGCGTGTTGATCAGCCCCAGCATTTT. It specifies CASSYSPRVDQPQHF.

This clonotype appeared a few times. The chain is built from TRBV6-5 and TRBJ2-7; D may be TRBD1 (6 bases). Germline loops: CDR1 MNHEY, CDR2 SVGAGI. CDR3 length: 14 amino acids. Trimming stripped 4 bases from V and 5 bases from J, with 15 bases between. The CDR3 protein is CASSSGQGTHEQYV. CDR3 in DNA: TGTGCCAGCAGTTCGGGGCAGGGGACCCACGAGCAGTACGTC.